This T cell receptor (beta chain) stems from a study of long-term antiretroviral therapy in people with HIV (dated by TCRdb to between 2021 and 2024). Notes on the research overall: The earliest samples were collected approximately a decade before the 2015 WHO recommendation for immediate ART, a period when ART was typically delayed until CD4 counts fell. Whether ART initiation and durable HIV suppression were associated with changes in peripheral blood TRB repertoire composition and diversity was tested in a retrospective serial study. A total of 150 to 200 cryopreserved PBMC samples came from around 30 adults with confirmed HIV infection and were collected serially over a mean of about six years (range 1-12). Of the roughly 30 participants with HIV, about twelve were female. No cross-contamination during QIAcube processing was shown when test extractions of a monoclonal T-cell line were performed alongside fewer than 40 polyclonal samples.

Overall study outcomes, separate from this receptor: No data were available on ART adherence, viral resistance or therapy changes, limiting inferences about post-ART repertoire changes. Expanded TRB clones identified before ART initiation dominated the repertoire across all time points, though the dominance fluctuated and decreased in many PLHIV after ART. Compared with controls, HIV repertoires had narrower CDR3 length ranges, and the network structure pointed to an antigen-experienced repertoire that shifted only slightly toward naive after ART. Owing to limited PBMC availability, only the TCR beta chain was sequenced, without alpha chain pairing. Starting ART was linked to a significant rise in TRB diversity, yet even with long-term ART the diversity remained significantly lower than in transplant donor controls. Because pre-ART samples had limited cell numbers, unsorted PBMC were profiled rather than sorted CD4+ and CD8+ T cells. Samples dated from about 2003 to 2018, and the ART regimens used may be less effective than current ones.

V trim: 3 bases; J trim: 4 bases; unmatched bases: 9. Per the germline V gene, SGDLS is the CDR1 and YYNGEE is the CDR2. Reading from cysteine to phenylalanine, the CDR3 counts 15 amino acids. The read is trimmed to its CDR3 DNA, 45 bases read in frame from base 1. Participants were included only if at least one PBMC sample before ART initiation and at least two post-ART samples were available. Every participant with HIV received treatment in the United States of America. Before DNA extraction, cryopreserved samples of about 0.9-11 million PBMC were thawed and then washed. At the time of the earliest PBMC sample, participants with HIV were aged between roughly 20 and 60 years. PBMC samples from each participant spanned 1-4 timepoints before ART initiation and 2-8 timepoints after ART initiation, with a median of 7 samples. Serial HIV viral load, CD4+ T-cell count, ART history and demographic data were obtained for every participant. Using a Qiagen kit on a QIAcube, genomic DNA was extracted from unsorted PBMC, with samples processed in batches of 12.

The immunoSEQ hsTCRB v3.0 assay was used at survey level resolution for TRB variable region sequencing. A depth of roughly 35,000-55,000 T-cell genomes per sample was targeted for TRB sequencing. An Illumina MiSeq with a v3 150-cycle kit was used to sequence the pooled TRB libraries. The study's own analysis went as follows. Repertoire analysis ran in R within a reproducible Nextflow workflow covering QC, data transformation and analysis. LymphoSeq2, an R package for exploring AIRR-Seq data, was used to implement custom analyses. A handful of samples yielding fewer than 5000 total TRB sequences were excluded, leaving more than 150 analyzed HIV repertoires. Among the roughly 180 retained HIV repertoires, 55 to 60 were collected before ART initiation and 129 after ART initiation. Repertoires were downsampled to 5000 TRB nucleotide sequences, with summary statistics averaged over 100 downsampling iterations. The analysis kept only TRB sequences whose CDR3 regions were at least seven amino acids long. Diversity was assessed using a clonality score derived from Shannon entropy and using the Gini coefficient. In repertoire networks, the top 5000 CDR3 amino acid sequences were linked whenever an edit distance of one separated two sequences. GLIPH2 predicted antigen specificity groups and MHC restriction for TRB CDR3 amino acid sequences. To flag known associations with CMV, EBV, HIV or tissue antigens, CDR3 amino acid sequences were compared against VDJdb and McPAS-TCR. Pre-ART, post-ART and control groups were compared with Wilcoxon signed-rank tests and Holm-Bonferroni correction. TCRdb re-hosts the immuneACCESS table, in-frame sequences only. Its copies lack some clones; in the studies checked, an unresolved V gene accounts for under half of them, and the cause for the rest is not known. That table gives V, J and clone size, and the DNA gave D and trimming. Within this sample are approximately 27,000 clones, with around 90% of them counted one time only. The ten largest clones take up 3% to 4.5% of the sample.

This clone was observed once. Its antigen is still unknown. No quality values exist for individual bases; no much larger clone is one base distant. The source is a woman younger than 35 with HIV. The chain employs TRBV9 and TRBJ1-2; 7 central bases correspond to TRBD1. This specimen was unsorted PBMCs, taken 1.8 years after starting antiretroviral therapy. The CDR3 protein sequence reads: CASSAITRDSYGYTF. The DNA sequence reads TGTGCCAGCAGCGCCATTACCCGGGACAGCTATGGCTACACCTTC.